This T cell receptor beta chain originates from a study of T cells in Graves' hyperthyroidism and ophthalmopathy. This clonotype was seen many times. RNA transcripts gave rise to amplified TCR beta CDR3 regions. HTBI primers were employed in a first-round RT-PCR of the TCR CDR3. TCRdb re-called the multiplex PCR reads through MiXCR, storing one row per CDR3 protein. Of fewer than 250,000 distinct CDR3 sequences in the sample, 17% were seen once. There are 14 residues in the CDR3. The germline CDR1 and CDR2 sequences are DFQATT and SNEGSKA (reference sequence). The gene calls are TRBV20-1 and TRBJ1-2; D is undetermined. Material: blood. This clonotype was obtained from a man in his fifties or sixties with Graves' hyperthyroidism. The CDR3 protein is CSPKPGLINYGYTF. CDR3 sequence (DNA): TGCAGCCCCAAGCCAGGACTGATTAACTATGGCTACACCTTC.